Shown below are 31 T cell receptor beta chains from a single sample sequenced in a study of blood T cell repertoires in COVID-19. Repertoires were generated with immunoSEQ multiplex PCR, while TCRdb's copy carries only in-frame clones and drops some. The sample lists 490,000 or so clones, about nine tenths occurring once. The sample taken for sequencing was PBMCs or T cells enriched from blood (not recorded which). These receptors all stem from a woman aged 55-70 years who had recovered from COVID-19.

The rearrangement joins TRBV30 to TRBJ2-6, with D unclear. V was shortened by 4 bases and J by 0 bases, with 7 bases between the two germline ends. Per germline, CDR1 GTSNPN and CDR2 SVGIG (reference sequence). CDR3 length: 14 amino acids. The DNA of the CDR3 is TGTGCCTGGATGAGGAGCTCTGGGGCCAACGTCCTGACTTTC. Translated, it gives CAWMRSSGANVLTF.

On this clone itself: The same CDR3 arises from other DNA sequences in this sample as well. The chain links TRBV18 to TRBJ1-1; tentatively, D is TRBD1 (6 bases). The germline V gene has CDR1 KGHSH and CDR2 LQKENI. Trimming shortened V by 3 bases and J by 0 bases, and 11 bases separated the two germline ends. CDR3 length equals 15 residues. CDR3 protein: CASSPREGVNTEAFF. In DNA form, the CDR3 reads TGTGCCAGCTCACCCAGGGAGGGGGTGAACACTGAAGCTTTCTTT.

In this sample, this clone turned up a few times. The CDR3: CASSALLSGGAVEQFF. Written as DNA, the CDR3 is TGTGCCAGCAGTGCCCTCTTGAGCGGGGGGGCCGTTGAGCAGTTCTTC. The rearrangement links TRBV2 to TRBJ2-1; 10 nucleotides line up with TRBD2. V was clipped by 4 bases and J by 9 bases; unmatched bases: 12. CDR1 and CDR2 from the germline V gene are SNHLY and FYNNEI. The CDR3 is 16 amino acids.

V usage is TRBV10-3 and J usage is TRBJ2-6; TRBD1 might be the D (5 bases). CDR3 length equals 16 residues. In germline, CDR1 is ENHRY, CDR2 SYGVKD. With 10 bases removed from V and 0 bases from J, the gap between germline ends came to 16 bases. The CDR3 DNA is TGTGCCACACCAGGGCCACCTCACTCTGGGGCCAACGTCCTGACTTTC. Protein: CATPGPPHSGANVLTF.

The rearrangement uses TRBV12-3 or TRBV12-4 and TRBJ2-7; 8 bases are a match to TRBD1. This CDR3 spans 13 amino acids. The V and J ends lost 5 bases and 6 bases, in that order; junction bases with no gene match: 6. The CDR3 protein is CASSLGQGGEQYF. In DNA form, the CDR3 reads TGTGCCAGCAGTCTAGGACAGGGCGGCGAGCAGTACTTC.

This chain joins TRBV2 and TRBJ1-2, with D perhaps TRBD1 (5 bases). Trimming took 9 bases from V and 8 from J, leaving 16 bases between them. The V gene's germline CDR1 is SNHLY and CDR2 FYNNEI. The CDR3 length is 12 residues. CDR3 region: CARQETAGGYTF. The DNA for the CDR3 is TGTGCCAGACAGGAAACGGCGGGGGGCTACACCTTC.

V is TRBV3-1 (or the pseudogene TRBV3-2) and J is TRBJ1-5; D is unresolved. CDR1 is LGHDT, CDR2 YNNKEL, per germline (reference sequence). The CDR3 spans 12 residues. Trimming took 3 bases from V and 6 from J, leaving 6 bases between them. The CDR3 is CASSQSSQPQHF. In DNA, the CDR3 is TGTGCCAGCAGCCAGAGCTCTCAGCCCCAGCATTTT.

The gene calls are TRBV4-2 and TRBJ1-6; possible D gene TRBD1, 5 bases. V lost 1 base and J lost 2, with 12 bases in between. Germline V gene data show CDR1 as LGHNA and CDR2 as YNFKEQ. The CDR3 loop spans 17 amino acids. Here the CDR3 DNA reads TGTGCCAGCAGCCAAGGAAGTGACAGCACCTATAATTCACCCCTCCACTTT. Amino acid sequence: CASSQGSDSTYNSPLHF.

This chain connects TRBV13 to TRBJ1-6, with 7 bases that match TRBD1. The CDR3 consists of 16 residues. The V gene end was trimmed by 1 base and the J gene end by 6 bases; junction bases not matched to a gene: 6. The V gene's germline CDR1 is PRHDT and CDR2 FYEKMQ (reference sequence). CDR3 residues: CASSLVAGGPNSPLHF. The DNA for the CDR3 is TGTGCCAGCAGCTTAGTGGCAGGGGGACCTAATTCACCCCTCCACTTT.

The chain couples TRBV4-1 to TRBJ1-6, with 12 bases fitting TRBD1. There are 17 residues in the CDR3. Germline V lookup: CDR1 MGHRA, CDR2 YSYEKL. Germline trimming cut 3 bases from V and 7 bases from J; bases unmatched to any gene: 7. The CDR3 DNA reads as TGCGCCAGCAGCCATCCCCGGGACAGGGGGCAAAATTCACCCCTCCACTTT. It translates to CASSHPRDRGQNSPLHF.

The chain uses TRBV5-1 and TRBJ1-2; 8 bases agree with TRBD1. Germline-derived CDR1 and CDR2 are SGHRS and YFSETQ. The CDR3 covers 13 residues. J was trimmed by 8 bases and V by 4 bases; bases with no gene match: 7. The CDR3 reads CASSLTGEQGYTF. CDR3 in DNA: TGCGCCAGCAGCCTGACAGGGGAACAAGGCTACACCTTC.

The chain carries TRBV11-3 and TRBJ2-3, with 9 positions matching TRBD1. This CDR3 is 15 amino acids long. Germline V gene lookup returns CDR1 SGHNT and CDR2 YENEEA. With V trimmed by 5 bases and J by 3 bases, 6 bases remained unmatched. The CDR3 here is CASSPGDRVTDTQYF. CDR3 DNA: TGTGCCAGCAGCCCCGGGGACAGGGTGACAGATACGCAGTATTTT.

The chain has TRBV27 and TRBJ2-2, with 9 nucleotides matching TRBD1. Germline CDR1 is MNHEY and CDR2 is SMNVEV (reference sequence). V shed 4 bases, J shed 1 base, and the junction held 7 bases outside the gene matches. The CDR3 runs to 17 residues. The CDR3 region is CASSSPGTGKNTGELFF. The CDR3, as DNA: TGTGCCAGCAGTTCTCCCGGGACAGGGAAGAACACCGGGGAGCTGTTTTTT.

The chain combines TRBV12-3 or TRBV12-4 with TRBJ1-1; possibly TRBD1 for D (5 bases). With 3 bases removed from V and 1 base from J, the gap between germline ends came to 6 bases. The CDR3 runs 13 residues. The CDR3 DNA reads TGTGCCAGCAGTTTTACAGGGAACACTGAAGCTTTCTTT. As protein: CASSFTGNTEAFF.

V usage is TRBV2 and J usage is TRBJ2-7; TRBD1 is a possible D gene (7 bases). The V and J ends lost 4 bases and 5 bases respectively, with 15 bases between them. Germline V CDR1 and CDR2: SNHLY, FYNNEI. The CDR3 totals 14 residues. Here the CDR3 reads CASSGQGGLDEQYF. The CDR3 DNA is TGTGCCAGCAGTGGACAGGGAGGATTGGACGAGCAGTACTTC.

This clone was counted a single time. This chain uses TRBV5-8 with TRBJ1-2, with D tentatively TRBD1 (5 bases). This CDR3 is 15 amino acids long. Germline CDR1 and CDR2: SGHTS and YDEGEE. The V and J ends lost 4 bases and 2 bases respectively, with 15 bases between them. CDR3 loop: CASSLPTVLNYGYTF. CDR3 bases: TGTGCCAGCAGCCTACCGACAGTCCTAAACTATGGCTACACCTTC.

The genes are TRBV29-1 and TRBJ1-1, with D possibly matching TRBD1 (6 bases). This CDR3 contains 13 residues. V was shortened by 4 bases and J by 0 bases, with 9 bases between the two germline ends. The germline CDR1 and CDR2 sequences are SQVTM and ANQGSEA. CDR3 sequence (DNA): TGCAGCGTTGTCCGGACAGTGAACACTGAAGCTTTCTTT. Its protein is CSVVRTVNTEAFF. Variable domain in full (rest from reference TRBV29-1 and TRBJ1-1): SAVISQKPSRDICQRGTSLTIQCQVDSQVTMMFWYRQQPGQSLTLIATANQGSEATYESGFVIDKFPISRPNLTFSTLTVSNMSPEDSSIYLCSVVRTVNTEAFFGQGTRLTVV.

The chain carries TRBV9 and TRBJ2-1; D perhaps matches TRBD2 (6 bases). The germline V gene encodes CDR1 SGDLS and CDR2 YYNGEE. CDR3 length equals 15 residues. V lost 4 bases, J lost 1 base, and 12 bases lay in between. This CDR3 is CASSPGGTSYNEQFF. The CDR3 DNA is TGTGCCAGCAGCCCTGGGGGGACTTCCTACAATGAGCAGTTCTTC.

This rearrangement joins TRBV5-8 to TRBJ2-3, with 8 bases fitting TRBD1. Per the germline V gene, CDR1 is SGHTS and CDR2 is YDEGEE. V shed 5 bases, J shed 4 bases, and the junction held 3 bases outside the gene matches. The CDR3 is 13 amino acids. The chain's CDR3 is CASRATGADTQYF. CDR3 coding DNA: TGTGCCAGCAGGGCGACAGGGGCAGATACGCAGTATTTT.

This clone was seen a handful of times. The chain is built from TRBV6-5 and TRBJ2-7, with no clear D. This CDR3 comprises 12 residues. Trimming took 5 bases from V and 9 from J, leaving 14 bases between them. Germline values: CDR1 MNHEY, CDR2 SVGAGI. CDR3 DNA: TGTGCCAGCAGTCACGAGACGGGTTGGCAGTACGTC. It specifies CASSHETGWQYV.

V is TRBV2 and J is TRBJ1-4, with 8 bases lining up with TRBD1. CDR3 length: 15 residues. Trimming cost V 5 bases and J 5 bases; bases outside gene matches: 7. Germline CDR1 is SNHLY and CDR2 is FYNNEI. In DNA, the CDR3 is TGTGCCAGCAGTCACAGGGGGGACATCAATGAAAAACTGTTTTTT. Its protein is CASSHRGDINEKLFF.

The chain recombines TRBV2 with TRBJ1-1; TRBD1 might be the D (5 bases). CDR1 and CDR2 from the germline V gene are SNHLY and FYNNEI. Trimming cost V 5 bases and J 4 bases, with 8 bases left between them. CDR3 length equals 12 residues. The DNA for the CDR3 is TGTGCCAGCAGTCTAAGGGGCACTGAAGCTTTCTTT. Its protein product is CASSLRGTEAFF.

The V and J genes are TRBV19 and TRBJ2-3; D is perhaps TRBD2 (5 bases). The CDR3 runs 13 residues. V was cut by 5 bases and J by 3 bases, with 9 bases left in between. Germline assignment: CDR1 LNHDA and CDR2 SQIVND (reference sequence). This CDR3 is CASSRRPTDTQYF. The CDR3 DNA reads TGTGCCAGTAGTCGGAGGCCGACAGATACGCAGTATTTT.

The rearrangement joins TRBV9 to TRBJ1-2; D might be TRBD1 (6 bases). The CDR3 spans 17 residues. The germline V gene has CDR1 SGDLS and CDR2 YYNGEE. The V end was cut by 5 bases, the J end by 8 bases, with 28 bases between. The CDR3 here is CASSRSPSTGTLYGYTF. DNA of the CDR3: TGTGCCAGCAGTAGATCACCCTCTACAGGGACCCTATACGGCTACACCTTC. The full variable domain, completed using reference TRBV9 and TRBJ1-2, is DSGVTQTPKHLITATGQRVTLRCSPRSGDLSVYWYQQSLDQGLQFLIQYYNGEERAKGNILERFSAQQFPDLHSELNLSSLELGDSALYFCASSRSPSTGTLYGYTFGSGTRLTVV.

The gene calls are TRBV18 and TRBJ2-4, with a tentative D call TRBD2 (6 bases). The CDR3 is 13 amino acids. V was pared by 5 bases and J by 4 bases, with 9 bases between. Germline CDR1 reads KGHSH; CDR2 reads LQKENI. CDR3 DNA: TGTGCCAGCTCAACTGGGACTAAAAACATTCAGTACTTC. Encoded protein: CASSTGTKNIQYF.

The V and J genes are TRBV6-5 and TRBJ2-2, with 7 bases matching TRBD1. The CDR3 is made up of 13 amino acids. CDR1 and CDR2 (germline): MNHEY, SVGAGI. Trimming removed 7 bases from V and 5 bases from J; junction bases left unmatched: 4. CDR3 in amino acids: CASNQQGTGELFF. CDR3 bases: TGTGCCAGCAATCAACAGGGGACCGGGGAGCTGTTTTTT.

CDR3 sequence reads: CASSKQGGKSEAFF. The CDR3 region has the DNA TGTGCCAGCAGCAAACAAGGGGGCAAGTCTGAAGCTTTCTTT. The rearrangement uses TRBV7-8 and TRBJ1-1; 7 positions match TRBD1. Trimming removed 5 bases from V and 6 bases from J; junction bases left unmatched: 9. Germline assignment: CDR1 SGHVS and CDR2 FQNEAQ. CDR3 length: 14 residues.

The chain uses TRBV11-3 and TRBJ2-3; D possibly corresponds to TRBD1 (6 bases). Between the trimmed V and J ends, which lost 0 bases and 8 bases, there was a span of 9 bases. The germline V gene has CDR1 SGHNT and CDR2 YENEEA. CDR3 size: 13 residues. CDR3 protein: CASSLEGGGTQYF. In nucleotides, the CDR3 is TGTGCCAGCAGCTTAGAAGGGGGTGGTACGCAGTATTTT. The full variable domain, in which reference TRBV11-3 and TRBJ2-3 provide the parts outside the CDR3, is EAGVVQSPRYKIIEKKQPVAFWCNPISGHNTLYWYLQNLGQGPELLIRYENEEAVDDSQLPKDRFSAERLKGVDSTLKIQPAELGDSAVYLCASSLEGGGTQYFGPGTRLTVL.

The chain links TRBV4-1 to TRBJ1-3; 7 bases are shared with TRBD1. V was pared by 6 bases and J by 0 bases, with 8 bases of the junction left unmatched. The CDR3 spans 16 residues. Germline CDR1 and CDR2: MGHRA and YSYEKL. CDR3 amino acids: CASSSPTGDSGNTIYF. CDR3 nucleotide sequence: TGCGCCAGCAGTTCACCTACAGGGGACTCTGGAAACACCATATATTTT.

The chain couples TRBV14 to TRBJ1-6, with TRBD1 identical over 7 bases. CDR3 length: 16 residues. Trimming removed 4 bases from V and 4 bases from J; junction bases left unmatched: 7. CDR1 and CDR2 (germline): SGHDN, FVKESK. CDR3 amino acids: CASSLSPGQYNSPLHF. For the CDR3, the DNA is TGTGCCAGCAGCCTTTCACCGGGACAGTATAATTCACCCCTCCACTTT.

The chain is built from TRBV6-1 and TRBJ1-2; 9 nucleotides align to TRBD1. The CDR3 extends over 15 amino acids. Germline CDR1 and CDR2: MNHNS and SASEGT. V dropped 1 base and J dropped 3; count of bases not matched to a gene: 3. CDR3 nucleotides: TGTGCCAGCAGTGAAGGCGGGACAGGGTACTATGGCTACACCTTC. Its translation is CASSEGGTGYYGYTF.